This TCR beta chain was observed in a study of T-cell reconstitution after alpha-beta-depleted transplantation in children. General study findings and limits: At one year after transplant, newly produced T cells mostly accounted for T-cell counts and diversity.

There are 15 residues in the CDR3. Germline V CDR1 and CDR2: SGHRS, YFSETQ. The trim removed 5 bases at V and 2 bases at J, leaving 8 bases unmatched. It was with unique molecular identifiers that the TCRbeta library was prepared. TCRdb called the PCR reads again in MiXCR, with one record for every CDR3 protein. The table has 45,000 to 55,000 distinct CDR3 sequences, 5.5% to 7.5% seen once. A note on this clonotype: Antigen unknown.

The source material was PBMCs, mostly from graft donor cells, sampled 60 days after TCRalphabeta/CD19-depleted stem cell transplant. The chain couples TRBV5-1 to TRBJ2-3; TRBD1 agrees at 7 bases. The receptor was derived from a female patient aged 2-9 years who had a stem cell transplant for aplastic anemia, so the T cells may come from the graft donor. CDR3 loop: CASSMDRPYTDTQYF. The CDR3 DNA follows: TGCGCCAGCAGTATGGACAGGCCGTACACAGATACGCAGTATTTT.